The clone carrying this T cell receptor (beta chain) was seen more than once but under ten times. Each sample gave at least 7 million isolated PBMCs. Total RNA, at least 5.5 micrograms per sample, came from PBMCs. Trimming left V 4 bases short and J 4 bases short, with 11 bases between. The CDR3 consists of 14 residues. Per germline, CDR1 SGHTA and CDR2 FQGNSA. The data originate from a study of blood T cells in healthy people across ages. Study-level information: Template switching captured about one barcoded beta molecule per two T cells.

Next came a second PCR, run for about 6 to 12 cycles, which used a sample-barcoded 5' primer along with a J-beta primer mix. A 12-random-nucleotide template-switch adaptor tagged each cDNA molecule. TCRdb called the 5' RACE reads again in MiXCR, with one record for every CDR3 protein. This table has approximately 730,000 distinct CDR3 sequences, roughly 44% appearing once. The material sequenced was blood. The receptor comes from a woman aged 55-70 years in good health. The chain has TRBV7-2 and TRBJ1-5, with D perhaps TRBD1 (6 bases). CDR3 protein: CASSSGTPNQPQHF. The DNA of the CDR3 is TGTGCCAGCAGCTCCGGGACACCGAATCAGCCCCAGCATTTT.